This note documents a single T cell receptor beta chain sequence. This clone appeared a few times. The target of this receptor is not known. There are no base qualities to consult, and no much larger clone falls within one base. This sample is part of a study of beta chain features in type 1 diabetes (dated by TCRdb to 2017 to 2018). For context, the study as a whole: Patients and healthy donors did not differ in mean age, gender distribution, total cell number or subset yield. In the study, recently diagnosed type 1 diabetes patients and matched healthy donors were compared on the TCRB repertoires of their sorted circulating CD4+ T cell subsets. A total of roughly 99,000,000 sorted cells were examined across all samples, and the number of cells per subset was strongly correlated with RNA yield. Whereas all 28 donors provided naive and central memory subsets, regulatory and stem cell-like memory subsets were isolated from just 8 patients and about 8 healthy donors. Broader findings and caveats from the paper: Because cDNA was sequenced instead of genomic DNA, activated cells with high expression could be over-represented, although the groups did not differ in activation or CD3 levels. At VDJ recombination sites, type 1 diabetes patients had fewer insertions and more deleted nucleotides, which implies abnormalities in thymic rearrangement. The naive, central memory and regulatory TCRB repertoires appeared to resemble one another more closely among patients than among healthy donors. Shorter templates might have been favored by PCR, but patient and control samples were amplified and corrected together, so both groups would have been affected equally by any skew. In all four CD4+ subsets, TCRB CDR3 length was moderately but significantly shorter in type 1 diabetes patients. Because the HLA sub-analyses included only small numbers of individuals, any influence of HLA type on TCRB rearrangement was left unresolved.

The High Capacity cDNA Reverse Transcription Kit was used to reverse transcribe all of the isolated RNA, meaning that expressed TCRB transcripts were what got sequenced. Naive, central memory and regulatory T cell samples underwent deep immunoSEQ sequencing, averaging around 3.9 million total reads per sample. Sorted cells were lysed in RLT buffer and RNA was extracted with DNase-treated RNeasy Micro or Mini kits, depending on cell number. Each cell subset was processed separately to prevent cross-contamination, with patient and healthy donor samples processed together. The immunoSEQ multiplex PCR was used to amplify TCRB sequences from cDNA, generating 87-bp fragments that spanned the CDR3 region. The amplicons were sequenced using the Illumina HiSeq platform. The original pipeline was this. Synthetic template baselines were used to correct PCR bias computationally, reads within Hamming distance 2 were collapsed together, and singletons that could not be merged were discarded. By aligning reads against IMGT, V, D and J genes, CDR3 length, and insertions or deletions at six rearrangement sites were assigned. Clonotype counts were normalized to sorted cell number within each subset before computing true diversity and Gini coefficients with the tcR R package. The overlap coefficient, calculated on TCRB nucleotide sequences, was used to measure repertoire sharing. As a proxy for the pre-selection repertoire, out-of-frame TCRB sequences from naive cells were analyzed. Entries here come from immuneACCESS through TCRdb and include only in-frame sequences with V and J called. Some clones fail to appear in such tables; in the studies checked, an unresolved V gene covers under half of the shortfall, and the cause of the remainder is unknown. V and J calls and clone size are as listed in that table; D and trimming were resolved from the DNA. Within this sample are about 260,000 clones, with roughly 24% of them counted one time only. The ten largest clones add up to about 0.011% of the sample.

From cysteine to phenylalanine, the CDR3 is 15 amino acids long. The sequence is cut down to CDR3 DNA, 45 bases in frame from base 1. Each donor gave one peripheral blood draw, averaging roughly 100 mL, which was collected into heparinised tubes. Naive, central memory, regulatory and stem cell-like memory CD4+ T cells were sorted on a BD FACSAria II using a panel including CD45RO, CCR7, CD25, CD127, CD95 and CD27. A purity above 95% was achieved for all sorted populations. PBMCs were isolated right away by Lymphoprep density gradient centrifugation and were stained directly, without culture. So that batch effects would be minimized, each experiment stained and sorted samples in pairs, pairing one healthy donor with one patient.

Sequences were obtained from naive CD4+ T cells from blood. The sample's cell subset or site label is to be understood as: true naive CD4+ T cells. The receptor comes from a woman aged 25 to 39 with type 1 diabetes. In this chain, TRBV21-1 is recombined with TRBJ2-5; the DNA was not used to check the table's D call, TRBD2. TRBV21-1 is an annotated pseudogene. The nucleotide sequence is given as TGTGCCAGCAGCAAAGGTCGGCGGGGCGGGAGGGCCCAGTACTTC. Its amino acids are CASSKGRRGGRAQYF.